Following are 8 T cell receptor beta chains from one sample sequenced in a study of shared clonotypes between healthy human individuals. Data came from immunoSEQ multiplex PCR; TCRdb stores just in-frame clones and leaves some out. The sample has about 2 million clones; roughly 95% are singletons. Naive CD8 isolation took CD45RO-negative cells positively selected for CCR7 and excluded terminally differentiated effector memory CD45RA+ cells. The sequenced sample consisted of naive CD8+ T cells sorted from blood. These receptors all come from a man between 18 and 35 years old in good health.

The genes are TRBV5-1 and TRBJ1-3; D unresolved. CDR3 length: 16 residues. Per the germline V gene, CDR1 is SGHRS and CDR2 is YFSETQ. V was trimmed by 0 bases and J by 0 bases, leaving 10 bases between them. In DNA, the CDR3 is TGCGCCAGCAGCTTGGCCTACCCGGTCTCTGGAAACACCATATATTTT. Translation gives CASSLAYPVSGNTIYF.

The chain uses TRBV5-4 and TRBJ2-7, with D maybe TRBD2 (6 bases). V was shortened by 3 bases and J by 2 bases, with 15 bases between the two germline ends. The CDR3 covers 15 residues. Germline-derived CDR1 and CDR2 are SGHNT and YYREEE (reference sequence). For the CDR3, the DNA is TGTGCCAGCAGCTCCGGGACGGGAGTAGCCTACGAGCAGTACTTC. This encodes CASSSGTGVAYEQYF.

Regarding this clone: The same CDR3 also results from other DNA sequences found in this sample. The chain carries TRBV28 and TRBJ2-7; D perhaps matches TRBD2 (5 bases). V was shortened by 5 bases and J by 0 bases, with 8 bases between the two germline ends. CDR3 length: 13 residues. Germline CDR1 reads MDHEN; CDR2 reads SYDVKM. The DNA for the CDR3 is TGTGCCAGCAGTCGGGATAACTCCTACGAGCAGTACTTC. Encoded protein: CASSRDNSYEQYF.

V usage is TRBV11-2 and J usage is TRBJ2-7; 10 nucleotides agree with TRBD1. J was trimmed by 5 bases and V by 5 bases; bases with no gene match: 6. The CDR3 is made up of 14 amino acids. Germline CDR1 SGHAT, CDR2 FQNNGV. CDR3 residues: CASSDWDRGNEQYF. CDR3 bases: TGTGCCAGCAGCGATTGGGACAGGGGTAACGAGCAGTACTTC.

J is TRBJ2-1 and V is TRBV27, with D possibly being TRBD1 (5 bases). The CDR3 covers 17 residues. The germline gives CDR1 MNHEY, CDR2 SMNVEV (reference sequence). V was trimmed by 6 bases and J by 6 bases, leaving 24 bases between them. The CDR3 DNA is TGTGCCAGCAGCCGACCTCCCTGGCAGGGAAACCCCAATGAGCAGTTCTTC. This codes for CASSRPPWQGNPNEQFF.

The J gene is TRBJ2-7, the V gene TRBV9, with a possible D match to TRBD1 (6 bases). The CDR3 consists of 14 residues. V lost 3 bases and J 3 bases, leaving 13 bases between the germline ends. Germline CDR1 and CDR2: SGDLS and YYNGEE. CDR3 amino acids: CASSEGDGYYEQYF. Here the CDR3 DNA reads TGTGCCAGCAGCGAGGGGGACGGATACTACGAGCAGTACTTC.

The rearrangement uses TRBV30 and TRBJ2-1, with D unclear. The CDR3 extends over 12 amino acids. Germline assignment: CDR1 GTSNPN and CDR2 SVGIG (reference sequence). Trimming removed 1 base from V and 14 bases from J, with 15 bases in between. CDR3 residues: CAWSEARHYKFF. In DNA, the CDR3 is TGTGCCTGGAGTGAAGCTCGACATTACAAGTTCTTC.

The chain employs TRBV5-6 and TRBJ2-7; D unclear. The V gene lost 0 bases and the J gene lost 0 bases, with 10 bases spanning the gap. Germline V CDR1 and CDR2: SGHDT, YYEEEE. CDR3 length: 15 amino acids. CDR3 in DNA: TGTGCCAGCAGCTTGGCCGTTCAGATCTCCTACGAGCAGTACTTC. It yields the protein CASSLAVQISYEQYF. Full variable domain (rest looked up from reference TRBV5-6 and TRBJ2-7): DAGVTQSPTHLIKTRGQQVTLRCSPKSGHDTVSWYQQALGQGPQFIFQYYEEEERQRGNFPDRFSGHQFPNYSSELNVNALLLGDSALYLCASSLAVQISYEQYFGPGTRLTVT.